This T cell receptor (beta chain) was profiled in a study of blood T cell repertoires in COVID-19. Participants were aged roughly 18 to 89 years, lived in roughly 25 US areas, and enrolled virtually. V lost 5 bases, J lost 11 bases, and 7 bases stayed unmatched. The CDR3 contains 13 residues. The germline CDR1 and CDR2 sequences are LNHDA and SQIVND (reference sequence). Under the authors' procedure: Amplification with reference gene primers provided the estimates of nucleated cell counts. Sequencing was performed with immunoSEQ multiplex PCR; in TCRdb, only in-frame clones are kept and a portion is missing. V, J and clone size are taken as reported in that table, and D and trimming were inferred from the DNA itself. The sample lists almost 65,000 clones; 85% to 90% were seen once. The table lists this clone with a count of one.

Sequencing was performed on PBMCs or T cells enriched from blood (not recorded which). The chain couples TRBV19 to TRBJ1-1; 11 nucleotides agree with TRBD1. The receptor was isolated from a woman in her thirties or forties who had recovered from COVID-19. CDR3 amino acids: CASSFRDRGYAFF. Written as DNA, the CDR3 is TGTGCCAGTAGTTTCCGGGACAGGGGGTACGCTTTCTTT.